The rows below give T cell receptor beta chains drawn from one sample of a study of blood T cell repertoires in COVID-19. TCRdb keeps only in-frame clones here, not all; method: immunoSEQ multiplex PCR. Of about 170,000 clones listed, about 85% were seen once; the top ten hold about 14%. The sequenced material came from peripheral blood. The receptor set was obtained from a woman in her 70s with COVID-19, enrolled during active disease. Both conserved end residues are trimmed from each CDR3. The size field is filled for only some rows; it gives once, few, many or a size class.

-,TRBV27,TRBJ2-2,ASRGFPTAGELF
-,TRBV18,TRBJ2-1,ASSVRGNEQF
-,TRBV29-1,TRBJ1-1,SGGEEAF
few,TRBV6-5,TRBJ2-2,ASSPDIWNTGELF
-,TRBV18,TRBJ2-3,ASSPTSGGITDTQY
-,TRBV28,TRBJ1-1,ASSLRDRGLTEAF
-,TRBV9,TRBJ2-2,ASSVGGNTGELF
-,TRBV5-1,TRBJ1-2,ASSLAGQTNYGYT
-,TRBV4-1,TRBJ1-6,ASSQGAGFNSPLH
-,TRBV28,TRBJ2-3,ASRTSGLTDTQY